The present T cell receptor beta chain was sequenced within a study of blood T cell repertoires in COVID-19. Turning to the study itself: In each case, the material was cDNA or gDNA derived from T cells, B-cell-depleted T cells, or PBMCs.

Authors' processing steps: Nucleated cell number was recorded as an estimate derived from reference gene primer amplification. TCRdb's table, derived via immunoSEQ multiplex PCR, lists solely in-frame clones and lacks some. The V and J calls and clone size are taken from that table; D and trimming were inferred from the DNA. Of some 240,000 clones listed, roughly 76% are singletons. The length of the CDR3 is 13 residues. Germline CDR1 DFQATT, CDR2 SNEGSKA (reference sequence). V dropped 3 bases and J dropped 0 bases, with 8 bases sitting between them. The receptor's source is a woman older than 75 with COVID-19, enrolled during active disease. The chain carries TRBV20-1 and TRBJ1-1; possibly TRBD1 for D (6 bases). The sample comprised peripheral blood. This CDR3 reads CSASQGMNTEAFF. The CDR3 nucleotides read TGCAGTGCTAGTCAGGGGATGAACACTGAAGCTTTCTTT.